The clone carrying this TCR beta chain was seen repeatedly, ten times or more. In building TCR beta libraries, iRepertoire HTBI primers were used together with Arm-PCR of CDR3 regions. TCRdb independently ran MiXCR on the multiplex PCR reads; one entry per CDR3 protein. In the table there are more than 300,000 distinct CDR3 sequences, over 9.5% of which are singletons. The source of the sample is a study of regulatory T cells in long-lasting Graves disease. Stated time point: newly diagnosed GD, antithyroid drugs for less than 3 months. PBMC-extracted RNA yielded the TCR library. Tubes containing EDTA received nine milliliters of drawn peripheral blood. These same data were also listed under a study on T cells in Graves' hyperthyroidism and ophthalmopathy.

The clonotype was recovered from a woman between 18 and 29 years old with Graves disease. Sequencing used peripheral blood mononuclear cells (PBMCs), obtained at new diagnosis, from a patient treated with antithyroid drugs.

CDR3 protein: CASSSLSTGWNTEAFF. In DNA, the CDR3 is TGCGCCAGCAGCTCATTATCGACAGGGTGGAACACTGAAGCTTTCTTT. The chain combines TRBV5-1 with TRBJ1-1; TRBD1 matches 7 bases. From germline, CDR1 is SGHRS and CDR2 YFSETQ. The ends lost 3 bases at V and 1 base at J; junction bases unmatched: 9. CDR3 length equals 16 residues. The whole variable domain, filled in from reference TRBV5-1 and TRBJ1-1, reads KAGVTQTPRYLIKTRGQQVTLSCSPISGHRSVSWYQQTPGQGLQFLFEYFSETQRNKGNFPGRFSGRQFSNSRSEMNVSTLELGDSALYLCASSSLSTGWNTEAFFGQGTRLTVV.